Here is one T cell receptor beta chain with its context. No cognate antigen has been identified for it. Base-call qualities are not available, and no considerably larger clone is one nucleotide away. This specimen's time point label, interpreted: cells obtained before transplantation from donor or recipient. CD3+CD4+ and CD3+CD8+ populations were FACS-sorted from unstimulated pre-transplant donor and recipient cells taken from spleen or lymph nodes. The library was prepared using the immunoSEQ multiplex PCR assay. For most patients, genomic DNA was isolated using the Qiagen DNeasy Blood and Tissue Kit and was shipped frozen to Adaptive Biotechnologies for TCR sequencing. Adaptive Biotechnologies carried out high-throughput TCR-beta CDR3 sequencing of genomic DNA for most patients. Under the source paper's analysis protocol: TCR sequencing data for approximately 19 patients were retrieved from Adaptive's ImmunoSEQ software; a few other patients were processed with MiXCR and VDJtools. To correct CD4 versus CD8 sorting errors, any sequence found in both subsets at a frequency ratio below 5:1 was removed. CDR3 nucleotide sequences shared between donor and recipient were removed because the origin of such sequences could not be assigned. Alloreactive clones required at least 2-fold expansion over unstimulated cells and minimum CFSE-low frequency of 0.002% (template counts) or 0.001% (read counts). Mappable clones were those detected in sequenced pre-transplant spleen, lymph node, or MLR CFSE-low populations of the donor or recipient. Cumulative frequency of alloreactive clones was calculated as a percentage of all sequences weighted by copy number. Entries here come from immuneACCESS through TCRdb and include only in-frame sequences with V and J called. Some clones fail to appear in such tables; in the studies checked, an unresolved V gene covers under half of the shortfall, and the cause of the remainder is unknown. V, J and clone size are taken as reported in that table, and D and trimming were inferred from the DNA itself. The sample has tens of thousands of clones on record, 90% to 95% of them singletons. The ten largest clones capture about 0.53% of the sample.

In the germline V gene (reference sequence), CDR1 corresponds to MNHEY and CDR2 to SMNVEV. Ends trimmed: V by 2 bases, J by 3 bases; bases unmatched to a gene: 1. The CDR3 has 14 amino acids, counting the end cysteine and phenylalanine. Only CDR3 DNA remains: 42 bases, in frame from the first base. This entry is derived from a study of graft-versus-host responses after intestinal transplantation (dated by TCRdb to the early 2020s). Regarding the complete study: The transplants that recipients received were multivisceral, liver-intestinal, or isolated intestinal. Every recipient was given anti-thymocyte globulin induction, then maintenance tacrolimus and steroids for around three years. Graft-versus-host and host-versus-graft alloreactive T cell clones were tracked in the graft, circulation and bone marrow after intestinal transplantation using bulk TCR-beta CDR3 sequencing. Alloreactive clones were identified by sequencing pre-transplant mixed lymphocyte reaction products and comparing them with unstimulated pre-transplant donor and recipient T cells. The cohort enrolled under 25 intestinal transplant recipients including one retransplant, and 3 patients lacking pretransplant specimens were excluded. A peak of at least 4% donor T cells among recipient peripheral blood mononuclear cells was the definition used for donor T cell macrochimerism. Rather than being sequenced by the commercial service, samples from a few later patients were sequenced in-house on an Illumina MiSeq and processed with MiXCR.

Study-wide findings and limitations: The relatively low number and heterogeneity of intestinal transplant patients limited the conclusions. GvH clones were found in recipient bone marrow, and some of the GvH clones appeared earlier in ileal mucosa or blood, which is consistent with an intestinal mucosal origin. Early after transplant, peak levels of circulating GvH clones were associated with declines in HvG clones. In patients with donor T cell macrochimerism, the allografts had high GvH to HvG T cell clonal ratios.

The sample in question was unstimulated CD8+ T cells sorted from spleen or lymph node cells, obtained before intestinal transplant. Recombination linked TRBV27 to TRBJ1-1, with 9 bases aligning to TRBD1. This clonotype originated in a human donor who received an intestinal transplant. The DNA reads as follows: TGTGCCAGCAGTTTAGGGACAGGGTACACTGAAGCTTTCTTT. It translates to CASSLGTGYTEAFF.